This T cell receptor (beta chain) was found in a study of control samples from healthy donors and cancer patients. The CDR3 is 16 amino acids. CDR1 and CDR2 (germline): SEHNR, FQNEAQ (reference sequence). Trimming cost V 5 bases and J 5 bases; bases outside gene matches: 11. Here immunoSEQ multiplex PCR was the method, and the copy in TCRdb shows in-frame clones only, minus some. Of under 450,000 clones in the sample, 80% to 95% were seen once. Material: PBMCs. The sequence was obtained from a middle-aged man with head and neck cancer. V and J are TRBV7-9 and TRBJ2-5; 10 bases map to TRBD2. The CDR3 nucleotides read TGTGCCAGCAGCCCTTATGCTAGCGGGGGCCCGGAGACCCAGTACTTC. Amino acids: CASSPYASGGPETQYF.